The clone carrying this T cell receptor (beta chain) was seen at least ten times. Its antigen is still unknown. This sample stems from a study of spatial heterogeneity in lung cancer. In the study overall: Every unique TCR and UMI combination, on average, appeared more than ten times in raw reads.

Every TCR cDNA molecule bore its own unique molecular identifier. Each CDR3 protein gets one entry after TCRdb re-called the 5' RACE reads with MiXCR. This repertoire shows approximately 7,800 distinct CDR3 sequences, about 5% found once; its top ten account for 30% to 45%. Time point noted: sample taken at primary tumor resection. Unsorted tumor, nontumor lung tissue or cryopreserved PBMC supplied the whole RNA. The study's findings and limits: Ubiquitous expanded tumor TCRs appeared in blood more at resection than follow-up.

The germline gives CDR1 SGHRS, CDR2 YFSETQ. After removal of 4 bases from V and 3 bases from J, the junction contained 6 bases not matched to a gene. The CDR3 length is 15 residues. The source is a male donor with early-stage non-small cell lung cancer. The sequenced sample was PBMCs, obtained at surgery. The chain links TRBV5-1 to TRBJ2-7; 11 nucleotides match TRBD1. This CDR3 is CASSGPGTGGYEQYF. Here the CDR3 DNA reads TGCGCCAGCAGCGGTCCCGGGACAGGGGGCTACGAGCAGTACTTC.